The rows below give T cell receptor beta chains drawn from one sample of a study of blood T cell repertoires in COVID-19. Profiling relied on immunoSEQ multiplex PCR, and the TCRdb table lists in-frame clones only, not all of them. The sample shows about 400,000 clones, about nine tenths of them seen only once. Sequencing was performed on peripheral blood. The receptors were sampled from a woman in her twenties or thirties with active or convalescent COVID-19. Both conserved end residues are part of each CDR3. The D gene is left open where the match is weak. Size is omitted from some rows. Given values are once, few, many or a class for expanded clones.

cdr3_nt cdr3_aa v_call d_call clone_size j_call
TGTGCCAGCAGCTTAAGCAGGGGCAGAAACACCATATATTTT CASSLSRGRNTIYF TRBV11-2 - - TRBJ1-3
TGCGCCAGCAGTGAAACGACAGTGAATGAAAAACTGTTTTTT CASSETTVNEKLFF TRBV10-1 - - TRBJ1-4
TGTGCCAGCAGCCGGGGATCAAATGAGCAGTTCTTC CASSRGSNEQFF TRBV12-3/TRBV12-4 - - TRBJ2-1
TGTGCCAGCACTAAAGACAGATATGAAGCTTTCTTT CASTKDRYEAFF TRBV28 - once TRBJ1-1
TGCGCCAGCAGCCAAGGAGTGCATGAGGCTTTCTTT CASSQGVHEAFF TRBV4-1 - - TRBJ1-1
TGTGCCAGCAGCCCCGAGGGGGGGACCATGGGGTACAATGAGCAGTTCTTC CASSPEGGTMGYNEQFF TRBV3-1/TRBV3-2 - - TRBJ2-1
TGTGCCAGCAGCTCACAGGTTCAAGAGACCCAGTACTTC CASSSQVQETQYF TRBV5-4 - - TRBJ2-5
TGTGCCAGCAGTGAAGGGGGACACGCACCCCTCCACTTT CASSEGGHAPLHF TRBV6-1 - - TRBJ1-6
TGCGCCAGCAGCCAAGAAGATCGAGTTCAGCCCCAGCATTTT CASSQEDRVQPQHF TRBV4-1 - - TRBJ1-5
TGTGCCAGCAGTTACGGAGGGAGTTTCAATCAGCCCCAGCATTTT CASSYGGSFNQPQHF TRBV6-2/TRBV6-3 - - TRBJ1-5
TGTGCCAGTCGCAGGAACTCTGGAAACACCATATATTTT CASRRNSGNTIYF TRBV19 - - TRBJ1-3
TGTGCCAGCAGTGAAGGATGGACAGGTTGGGCTGGGGAGAACTACAATGAGCAGTTCTTC CASSEGWTGWAGENYNEQFF TRBV2 TRBD1 - TRBJ2-1
TGTGCCAGCAGCTTGTACCGGGAGCCTACCTACGAGCAGTACTTC CASSLYREPTYEQYF TRBV5-6 - once TRBJ2-7